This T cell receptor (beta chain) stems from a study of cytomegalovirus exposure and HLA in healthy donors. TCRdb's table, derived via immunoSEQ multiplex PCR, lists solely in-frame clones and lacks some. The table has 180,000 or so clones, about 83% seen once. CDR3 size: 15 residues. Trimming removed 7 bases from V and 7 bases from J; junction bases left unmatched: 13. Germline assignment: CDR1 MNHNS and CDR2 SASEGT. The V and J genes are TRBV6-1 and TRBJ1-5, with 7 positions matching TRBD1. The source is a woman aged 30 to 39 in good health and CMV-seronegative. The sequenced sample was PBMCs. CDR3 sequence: CASNYQTGQRQPQHF. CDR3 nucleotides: TGTGCCAGCAACTACCAGACAGGGCAAAGGCAGCCCCAGCATTTT.